The rows below give T cell receptor beta chains drawn from one sample of a study of PD-1 blockade in classical Hodgkin lymphoma. The data were produced by immunoSEQ multiplex PCR, yet TCRdb's version contains in-frame clones alone and is incomplete. The table includes more than 90,000 clones, around four fifths detected once. The sequencing here drew on peripheral blood mononuclear cells (PBMCs), taken before the fourth cycle of nivolumab. The receptor source for this set is a human donor with classical Hodgkin lymphoma. The CDR3 runs from the conserved cysteine through the conserved F or W. Each record gives: J gene, D gene, clone size, V gene, CDR3 DNA, CDR3 protein. The D gene is left open where the match is weak. The size field is filled for only some rows; it gives once, few, many or a size class.

>TRBJ1-2|.|.|TRBV7-2
TGTGCCAGCAGCTTAGTAGGGGCGGGGTATGGCTACACCTTC
CASSLVGAGYGYTF
>TRBJ1-2|TRBD1|.|TRBV10-3
TGTGCCATCAGTGACCCAGGGGGTTCCTATGGCTACACCTTC
CAISDPGGSYGYTF
>TRBJ1-5|.|.|TRBV6-5
TGTGCCAGCAGTTACTCTACAGGAAGCAATCAGCCCCAGCATTTT
CASSYSTGSNQPQHF
>TRBJ2-7|.|few|TRBV7-9
TGTGCCAGCAGCTTTCGGCGGAGCTCCTACGAGCAGTACTTC
CASSFRRSSYEQYF
>TRBJ2-1|.|once|TRBV6-1
TGTGCCAGCAGTGCCCTCCCCAGGGGTGCTGATAATGAGCAGTTCTTC
CASSALPRGADNEQFF
>TRBJ2-7|.|few|TRBV19
TGTGCCAGTAGTATCTCAGGGCGGAACGAGCAGTACTTC
CASSISGRNEQYF
>TRBJ1-5|.|.|TRBV4-1
TGCGCCAGCAGCCAAAGGGAAGCAGAGCCCCAGCATTTT
CASSQREAEPQHF
>TRBJ2-2|TRBD1|few|TRBV7-2
TGTGCCAGCAGCTTCACCGGGACAGGGGCCACCGGGGAGCTGTTTTTT
CASSFTGTGATGELFF
>TRBJ1-4|.|.|TRBV15
TGTGCCACCAGCAGAGGGGGGGTCCGGTCAAAACTGTTTTTT
CATSRGGVRSKLFF
>TRBJ1-4|TRBD1|few|TRBV6-6
TGTGCCAGCAGCAGGACAGGGGGGATATCTAATGAAAAACTGTTTTTT
CASSRTGGISNEKLFF
>TRBJ1-2|.|.|TRBV6-6
TGTGCCACGCAGACCAGGGGCGGCTACACCTTC
CATQTRGGYTF
>TRBJ2-1|TRBD1|.|TRBV9
TGTGCCAGCAGCGTAGCCGGGACAGTTTACAATGAGCAGTTCTTC
CASSVAGTVYNEQFF
>TRBJ2-7|TRBD2|once|TRBV7-2
TGTGCCAGCAGCGAGGGTAGCGGGAGTTTTGAGCAGTACTTC
CASSEGSGSFEQYF
>TRBJ2-3|.|.|TRBV6-5
TGTGCCAGCAGTTCCTCTCGACGGGGGCCCACAGATACGCAGTATTTT
CASSSSRRGPTDTQYF
>TRBJ1-1|.|.|TRBV5-4
TGTGCCAGCAGCTGGGGACGGGACACTGAAGCTTTCTTT
CASSWGRDTEAFF
>TRBJ1-2|TRBD1|.|TRBV4-2
TGTGCCAGCAGCCAGACAGGGAACGGCTACACCTTC
CASSQTGNGYTF
>TRBJ1-3|.|many|TRBV5-1
TGCGCCAGCAGCTTGATGCCTACTCCTGGAAACACCATATATTTT
CASSLMPTPGNTIYF
>TRBJ1-2|.|.|TRBV10-3
TGTGCCATCAACTCGGACTTATACTATGGCTACACCTTC
CAINSDLYYGYTF
>TRBJ1-5|.|.|TRBV19
TGTGCCAGTAGTATATCGGAGTATCAGCCCCAGCATTTT
CASSISEYQPQHF
>TRBJ2-1|.|many|TRBV4-1
TGCGCCAGCAGCACGCCCGGGACAAAAAACAATGAGCAGTTCTTC
CASSTPGTKNNEQFF
>TRBJ1-2|TRBD1|.|TRBV28
TGTGCCACGGAGGACAGGGGAAGGGGGAACTATGGCTACACCTTC
CATEDRGRGNYGYTF
>TRBJ1-2|.|.|TRBV27
TGTGCCAGCGCATCCTTGGCAGGGGCTTGGGGCTATGGCTACACCTTC
CASASLAGAWGYGYTF